These 16 T cell receptor beta chains were sequenced from one sample in a study of PD-1 blockade in classical Hodgkin lymphoma. Sequenced by immunoSEQ multiplex PCR; TCRdb stores in-frame clones only, minus some. This table holds 85,000 to 90,000 clones, 90% found once. The time point was: cycle 4 day 1 (C4D1), after 6 weeks of nivolumab. Following autologous stem cell transplantation, relapse occurred in every patient, and exposure to brentuximab vedotin varied. The sample here was peripheral blood mononuclear cells (PBMCs), taken before the fourth cycle of nivolumab. These receptors were collected from a human donor with classical Hodgkin lymphoma.

This clone appeared once. The chain joins TRBV4-3 to TRBJ2-5, with 9 positions matching TRBD2. CDR1 is LGHNA, CDR2 YSLEER, per germline. The CDR3 sequence is 19 residues long. J gave up 1 base and V 0 bases, and 12 bases lay outside the gene matches. The DNA for the CDR3 is TGCGCCAGCAGCCAAGATTTTATGGAAGCGGGGGGCCCCCAAGAGACCCAGTACTTC. Translating it yields CASSQDFMEAGGPQETQYF.

The chain has TRBV30 and TRBJ1-2; unclear D gene. V lost 1 base and J lost 5, with 11 bases in between. The CDR3 sequence is 13 residues long. Germline loops: CDR1 GTSNPN, CDR2 SVGIG (reference sequence). The CDR3 DNA sequence: TGTGCCTGGAGTGCCGGGATCAAATATGGCTACACCTTC. This encodes CAWSAGIKYGYTF. The variable domain in full, completed from reference TRBV30 and TRBJ1-2, reads SQTIHQWPATLVQPVGSPLSLECTVEGTSNPNLYWYRQAAGRGLQLLFYSVGIGQISSEVPQNLSASRPQDRQFILSSKKLLLSDSGFYLCAWSAGIKYGYTFGSGTRLTVV.

V usage is TRBV11-1 and J usage is TRBJ1-2; TRBD1 might be the D (5 bases). This CDR3 has 15 residues. V shed 5 bases and J shed 7 bases, with 20 bases lying between them. Germline CDR1 SGHAT, CDR2 FQDESV (reference sequence). The CDR3 region is CASSPRSTWDVGYTF. Written as DNA, the CDR3 is TGTGCCAGCAGCCCCCGCTCCACATGGGACGTTGGCTACACCTTC.

The CDR3 DNA reads TGTGCCAGCAGCTTAGTGGGTGTCCGGGATGAGCAGTACTTC. Translated, it gives CASSLVGVRDEQYF. The V and J genes are TRBV13 and TRBJ2-7, with D possibly being TRBD2 (5 bases). The V end was cut by 1 base, the J end by 7 bases, with 14 bases between. The CDR3 extends over 14 amino acids. CDR1 is PRHDT and CDR2 is FYEKMQ in the germline V gene (reference sequence).

The CDR3 DNA is TGTGCCAGCTCACCTTCAGGGGTCCAAGAGACCCAGTACTTC. It encodes CASSPSGVQETQYF. The chain has TRBV18 and TRBJ2-5; perhaps TRBD1 as D (6 bases). This CDR3 has 14 amino acids. Trimming shortened V by 3 bases and J by 1 base, and 9 bases separated the two germline ends. Germline V gives CDR1 KGHSH, CDR2 LQKENI.

The chain couples TRBV2 to TRBJ1-4; D not certain. Trimming pared 4 bases from V and 4 bases from J, leaving 10 bases between. This CDR3 has 14 residues. The V gene's germline CDR1 is SNHLY and CDR2 FYNNEI. The CDR3 DNA reads as TGTGCCAGCAGTGCAGAGAGAGATAATGAAAAACTGTTTTTT. It yields the protein CASSAERDNEKLFF.

J is TRBJ2-5 and V is TRBV11-2; D unresolved. Trimming cost V 0 bases and J 5 bases, with 10 bases left between them. This CDR3 spans 14 amino acids. The V gene's germline CDR1 is SGHAT and CDR2 FQNNGV. CDR3 DNA: TGTGCCAGCAGCTTAGACTTCCGGGCGGAGACCCAGTACTTC. Amino acids: CASSLDFRAETQYF.

This chain connects TRBV11-2 to TRBJ2-2; 8 bases fit TRBD1. The germline CDR1 and CDR2 sequences are SGHAT and FQNNGV. This CDR3 spans 15 amino acids. V dropped 4 bases and J dropped 2; count of bases not matched to a gene: 3. This CDR3 is CASSSGTGNTGELFF. In DNA, the CDR3 is TGTGCCAGCAGCTCCGGGACAGGAAACACCGGGGAGCTGTTTTTT.

The V gene is TRBV7-2, the J gene TRBJ2-1; D gene unclear. Germline-derived CDR1 and CDR2 are SGHTA and FQGNSA. V was shortened by 2 bases and J by 3 bases, with 5 bases between the two germline ends. The CDR3 sequence is 13 residues long. CDR3 in amino acids: CASSLTDYNEQFF. In DNA form, the CDR3 reads TGTGCCAGCAGCTTAACAGACTACAATGAGCAGTTCTTC.

The gene calls are TRBV4-3 and TRBJ1-1, with 10 bases identical to TRBD1. Trimming at V came to 2 bases and at J to 4 bases, leaving 1 base not matched to a gene. In germline, CDR1 is LGHNA, CDR2 YSLEER. The CDR3 is 14 residues long. The CDR3 is CASSQWTGGTEAFF. The DNA for the CDR3 is TGCGCCAGCAGCCAATGGACAGGGGGCACTGAAGCTTTCTTT.

This clone was found a few times. The CDR3 here is CASSLGVNYGYTF. CDR3 DNA sequence: TGTGCCAGCAGCTTAGGAGTTAACTATGGCTACACCTTC. The V call is TRBV5-4, the J call TRBJ1-2; D is undetermined. CDR3 length equals 13 residues. V lost 2 bases, J lost 1 base, and 6 bases lay in between. CDR1 and CDR2 (germline): SGHNT, YYREEE (reference sequence).

This clone appeared a single time. The CDR3 coding sequence is TGCGCCAGCAGCCGGGACAGGGCTGGAGGGGCCAACGTCCTGACTTTC. Translating it yields CASSRDRAGGANVLTF. The chain employs TRBV5-1 and TRBJ2-6, with 9 bases matching TRBD1. The CDR3 spans 16 residues. The junction had 6 bases not matched to a gene; V was cut back by 4 bases and J by 4 bases. CDR1 is SGHRS, CDR2 YFSETQ, per germline. Using reference TRBV5-1 and TRBJ2-6 for the parts outside the CDR3, the full variable domain is KAGVTQTPRYLIKTRGQQVTLSCSPISGHRSVSWYQQTPGQGLQFLFEYFSETQRNKGNFPGRFSGRQFSNSRSEMNVSTLELGDSALYLCASSRDRAGGANVLTFGAGSRLTVL.

This sequence joins TRBV14 and TRBJ2-5; 12 positions agree with TRBD1. This CDR3 is 18 amino acids long. V trimming: 0 bases; J trimming: 3 bases; junction bases outside the gene matches: 8. Looked up from germline, CDR1 is SGHDN and CDR2 is FVKESK. The CDR3 sequence: CASSQDRGTGGEEETQYF. CDR3 coding DNA: TGTGCCAGCAGCCAAGATCGGGGGACAGGGGGCGAAGAAGAGACCCAGTACTTC.

The genes are TRBV19 and TRBJ2-7; 7 bases match TRBD1. Looked up from germline, CDR1 is LNHDA and CDR2 is SQIVND (reference sequence). This CDR3 comprises 15 residues. V lost 3 bases and J lost 0; bases outside the gene matches: 5. The CDR3: CASSISGQLSYEQYF. Here the CDR3 DNA reads TGTGCCAGTAGTATCTCGGGACAGCTCTCCTACGAGCAGTACTTC.

This clone was counted between two and nine times. V is TRBV5-1 and J is TRBJ1-1; 8 bases map to TRBD1. J was trimmed by 4 bases and V by 6 bases; bases with no gene match: 8. The CDR3 spans 14 residues. CDR1 is SGHRS, CDR2 YFSETQ, per germline. CDR3 sequence (DNA): TGCGCCAGCACCAGGGGGCCTGGGAGCACTGAAGCTTTCTTT. It translates to CASTRGPGSTEAFF.

Only one count was recorded for this clone. This chain uses TRBV6-5 with TRBJ2-1; 8 bases align to TRBD2. CDR3 length: 16 amino acids. After removal of 2 bases from V and 4 bases from J, the junction contained 7 bases not matched to a gene. Germline loops: CDR1 MNHEY, CDR2 SVGAGI. CDR3 protein: CASSYPRSGGYNEQFF. For the CDR3, the DNA is TGTGCCAGCAGTTACCCCCGGAGCGGGGGATACAATGAGCAGTTCTTC.